The rows below give T cell receptor beta chains drawn from one sample of a study of blood T cell repertoires in COVID-19. Here immunoSEQ multiplex PCR was the method, and the copy in TCRdb shows in-frame clones only, minus some. The table includes approximately 470,000 clones, approximately 90% detected once. Sample: PBMCs or T cells enriched from blood (not recorded which). The receptors come from a woman aged 18-30 years who had recovered from COVID-19. CDR3s include the opening cysteine and the closing phenylalanine or tryptophan. The D gene is left open where the match is weak. A clone size is listed for some rows: how often the clone was seen (once, few, many), or a class if it is expanded.

size	D	J	V	length	DNA	CDR3
once	.	TRBJ2-4	TRBV18	18	TGTGCCAGCTCACCAGCGGGGCTCCAGCTACTAGCCAAAAACATTCAGTACTTC	CASSPAGLQLLAKNIQYF
.	.	TRBJ2-2	TRBV12-3/TRBV12-4	12	TGTGTCACGGGGTCGGACACCGGGGAGCTGTTTTTT	CVTGSDTGELFF
.	.	TRBJ2-3	TRBV7-2	13	TGTGCCAGCAGCACTAGCAAGGAGGATACGCAGTATTTT	CASSTSKEDTQYF
few	TRBD2	TRBJ2-5	TRBV2	16	TGTGCCAGCAGTGTATTTCTAGCGGGGAGCGGAGAGACCCAGTACTTC	CASSVFLAGSGETQYF
.	.	TRBJ2-7	TRBV6-6	17	TGTGCCAGCAGTCCCCGTTTACTGTGGCAGGGGGGCCACGAGCAGTACTTC	CASSPRLLWQGGHEQYF
.	TRBD2	TRBJ2-2	TRBV5-1	15	TGCGCCAGCAGCTTTGTTAGCGGGGAAACCGGGGAGCTGTTTTTT	CASSFVSGETGELFF
.	.	TRBJ2-7	TRBV3-1/TRBV3-2	14	TGTGCCAGCAGCCATCCTGGGCCCTACTACGAGCAGTACTTC	CASSHPGPYYEQYF
.	.	TRBJ2-3	TRBV5-1	16	TGCGCCAGCAGCTTATCGGCGGGGGCTAGCACAGATACGCAGTATTTT	CASSLSAGASTDTQYF
once	.	TRBJ2-1	TRBV7-8	13	TGTGCCAGCAGCTTATCTCCCTCAGGGTCCCCGTTCTTC	CASSLSPSGSPFF
.	TRBD1	TRBJ1-4	TRBV30	13	TGTGCCTGGGGAGGGACAGACTTTGAAAAACTGTTTTTT	CAWGGTDFEKLFF
.	.	TRBJ1-2	TRBV4-1	15	TGCGCCAGCAGCCCTCGAGAGGGCGTAGGCTATGGCTACACCTTC	CASSPREGVGYGYTF
.	TRBD2	TRBJ2-5	TRBV2	14	TGTGCCAGCGGGACTAGCGGGGACTTAGAGACCCAGTACTTC	CASGTSGDLETQYF
.	TRBD1	TRBJ2-1	TRBV5-1	16	TGCGCCAGCAGTCCAACCGGGACAGACCCTTACAATGAGCAGTTCTTC	CASSPTGTDPYNEQFF
.	TRBD1	TRBJ2-2	TRBV7-2	16	TGTGCCAGCAGCTTAGAGGCGACAGGGACCACCGGGGAGCTGTTTTTT	CASSLEATGTTGELFF
.	.	TRBJ1-1	TRBV5-1	15	TGCGCCAGCAGCTTGGCCCCCGGGGTGGCCACTGAAGCTTTCTTT	CASSLAPGVATEAFF
few	.	TRBJ1-1	TRBV4-1	15	TGCGCCAGCAGCCAAGAGCCGGGGGTTCCCACTGAAGCTTTCTTT	CASSQEPGVPTEAFF
.	TRBD1	TRBJ1-5	TRBV2	14	TGTGCCAGTCAACAGCGACAGGGCATAGGAGCCCAGCATTTT	CASQQRQGIGAQHF
.	.	TRBJ1-1	TRBV18	17	TGTGCCAGCTCACCACGGCAGGGTCAGGCTTTGGGCACTGAAGCTTTCTTT	CASSPRQGQALGTEAFF
.	TRBD1	TRBJ1-2	TRBV10-3	15	TGTGCCATCAGTGATAAGGACAGGGGCTCCTATGGCTACACCTTC	CAISDKDRGSYGYTF
.	.	TRBJ1-6	TRBV5-1	16	TGCGCCAGCAGCTTGGATGGCAGGGGATTAAATTCACCCCTCCACTTT	CASSLDGRGLNSPLHF
once	.	TRBJ1-1	TRBV7-9	13	TGTGCCAGCAGCTTAGATGCTGCAGATGAAGCTTTCTTT	CASSLDAADEAFF
.	.	TRBJ1-2	TRBV20-1	10	TGCAGTGGCCAGGAATATGGCTACACCTTC	CSGQEYGYTF
.	TRBD1	TRBJ1-5	TRBV28	16	TGTGCCAGCAGTTTTCGAACAGACAGGGTTGATCAGCCCCAGCATTTT	CASSFRTDRVDQPQHF
.	TRBD1	TRBJ1-1	TRBV15	17	TGTGCCACCAGCAGAGATAGGAGTCGGACAGGGTTTACTGGAGCTTTCTTT	CATSRDRSRTGFTGAFF
.	.	TRBJ1-2	TRBV30	13	TGTGCCTGGAGTTTGGGGCTGGGCGTGGAACACACCTTC	CAWSLGLGVEHTF
.	TRBD1	TRBJ1-6	TRBV3-1/TRBV3-2	13	TGTGCCAGCTCCCCGGGACAGGGGTCACCCCTCCACTTT	CASSPGQGSPLHF
.	TRBD1	TRBJ1-4	TRBV7-8	16	TGTGCCAGCAGCTCGGACAGGGTAGGATCTAATGAAAAACTGTTTTTT	CASSSDRVGSNEKLFF
.	.	TRBJ1-3	TRBV2	12	TGTGCCAGCAGTGAGTGGGCAAACACCATATATTTT	CASSEWANTIYF
.	.	TRBJ2-1	TRBV7-7	13	TGTGCCAGCAGCCCTGGGGGGGCAGGGGAGCAGTTCTTC	CASSPGGAGEQFF